Listed below are T cell receptor beta chains from one sample, sequenced in a study of blood T cells in healthy people across ages. TCRdb itself ran the 5' RACE reads through MiXCR, one entry per CDR3 protein. This sample has more than 800,000 distinct CDR3 sequences, with under 35% found just once. Sequenced: blood. The receptors here all came from a woman aged 80 or over in good health. Each CDR3 is given without its conserved first and last residue. D genes are given only for firm matches.

d_call	v_call	j_call	cdr3_aa
.	TRBV14	TRBJ2-3	ASSQGPKQY
TRBD2	TRBV25-1	TRBJ2-3	ASSELAGGPNTQY
.	TRBV5-6	TRBJ1-5	ASSLGGNQPLH
.	TRBV27	TRBJ1-2	ASGSRRSPYGYT
TRBD1	TRBV27	TRBJ1-2	ASSLSQTGKYGYT
.	TRBV23-1	TRBJ1-6	ASNRGGRDSPLH
.	TRBV20-1	TRBJ1-4	SARDAARGGTNAKLF
TRBD2	TRBV20-1	TRBJ2-2	SASKGGLAENTGELF
.	TRBV25-1	TRBJ1-3	ASSEYTGYSGNTIY
TRBD1	TRBV11-2	TRBJ2-7	ASSLAGQGAYEQY
.	TRBV6-5	TRBJ2-7	ASSINPRYEQY
TRBD1	TRBV24-1	TRBJ2-5	AVLVEGQAQETQY
TRBD2	TRBV3-1	TRBJ2-3	ASSQLLADTDTQY
TRBD1	TRBV20-1	TRBJ1-5	SARDRTGYQH
TRBD2	TRBV28	TRBJ2-7	ASCLAGYEQY
TRBD1	TRBV7-2	TRBJ2-7	ASSLAARGLGYEQY
.	TRBV4-1	TRBJ2-5	ASSATGVGDEQY
.	TRBV12-3/TRBV12-4	TRBJ1-2	ASSYLGGTANYGYT
.	TRBV7-9	TRBJ1-5	ASSSEGSSAQPQH
TRBD1	TRBV15	TRBJ1-2	ATSRPTGQWGGYT
.	TRBV4-1	TRBJ2-1	ASSRDSDLPPREQF
TRBD1	TRBV24-1	TRBJ2-1	ATSEDRGRSYNEQF
TRBD1	TRBV7-2	TRBJ1-4	ASSPDRGEKLF
TRBD1	TRBV20-1	TRBJ1-5	SASYRGGNQPQH